The 19 T cell receptor beta chains below all came from one sample that was sequenced in a study of tumor-infiltrating lymphocytes in primary liver carcinoma. Alongside blood RNA obtained from unsorted whole blood, germline DNA was also extracted. From roughly 0.5 ug total RNA, TCR beta cDNA was generated with a primer in the constant region. What produced the TCR beta libraries was three nested multiplex PCR rounds using slightly modified ARM-PCR. The study ran its first two PCR rounds for around 10 cycles each, using TRBV1-TRBV30 forward primers and a C-beta reverse primer. TCRdb re-called the multiplex PCR reads through MiXCR, storing one row per CDR3 protein. The sample contains fewer than 350,000 distinct CDR3 sequences, less than 70% of which appear only once. Source material: peripheral blood. The source of these receptors is a man between 35 and 55 years old with primary liver carcinoma and hepatitis B virus infection.

The chain has TRBV5-6 and TRBJ2-5; D is uncertain. The V end lost 4 bases, the J end lost 5 bases, and 6 bases lay between the germline ends. This CDR3 has 11 residues. The V gene's germline CDR1 is SGHDT and CDR2 YYEEEE. The CDR3 region has the DNA TGTGCCAGCAGCGTGCGGGAGACCCAGTACTTC. Residues: CASSVRETQYF.

The chain joins TRBV11-2 to TRBJ2-1; the match to TRBD2 covers 11 bases. This CDR3 has 18 residues. With 3 bases clipped from V and 2 bases from J, the junction kept 9 bases outside the gene matches. Germline V gene lookup returns CDR1 SGHAT and CDR2 FQNNGV. The DNA for the CDR3 is TGTGCCAGCAGCTTGACGGCAACACTAGCGGGGGCCTACAATGAGCAGTTCTTC. Translating gives CASSLTATLAGAYNEQFF. Full variable domain (remainder filled in from reference TRBV11-2 and TRBJ2-1): EAGVAQSPRYKIIEKRQSVAFWCNPISGHATLYWYQQILGQGPKLLIQFQNNGVVDDSQLPKDRFSAERLKGVDSTLKIQPAKLEDSAVYLCASSLTATLAGAYNEQFFGPGTRLTVL.

In the case of this clonotype: At one of its ends the junction is not consistent with the germline gene, which may arise from a read error. The chain joins TRBV11-1 to TRBJ1-1; 7 bases are a match to TRBD1. Germline V lookup: CDR1 SGHAT, CDR2 FQDESV (reference sequence). The CDR3 spans 16 residues. This CDR3 is CASSLQEGAVNTEVFF. Written as DNA, the CDR3 is TGTGCCAGCAGCTTACAAGAGGGGGCGGTGAACACTGAAGTTTTCTTT.

The V call is TRBV11-2, the J call TRBJ2-1; D not resolved. CDR1 and CDR2 (germline): SGHAT, FQNNGV. The CDR3 length is 15 residues. Trimming took 2 bases from V and 8 from J, leaving 16 bases between them. CDR3 nucleotides: TGTGCCAGCAGCTTACTTCGGACCTCGCGCCATGAGCAGTTCTTC. Its translation: CASSLLRTSRHEQFF. Combining the CDR3 with reference TRBV11-2 and TRBJ2-1 gives the whole variable domain EAGVAQSPRYKIIEKRQSVAFWCNPISGHATLYWYQQILGQGPKLLIQFQNNGVVDDSQLPKDRFSAERLKGVDSTLKIQPAKLEDSAVYLCASSLLRTSRHEQFFGPGTRLTVL.

Comment on this clonotype: A junction boundary mismatches the germline segment, possibly from a read error. The chain uses TRBV11-3 and TRBJ2-2; D uncertain. Germline CDR1 is SGHNT and CDR2 is YENEEA. The CDR3 contains 15 residues. CDR3 DNA sequence: TGTGCCAGCAACTTATCCCGGGTGCTTGGCGGGGAGCTGTTTTTT. Its protein is CASNLSRVLGGELFF.

In its sample, this clonotype was seen many times. The rearrangement links TRBV6-6 to TRBJ2-7; tentative D call: TRBD1 (6 bases). V was pared by 8 bases and J by 2 bases, with 16 bases between. The V gene's germline CDR1 is MNHNY and CDR2 SVGAGI (reference sequence). This CDR3 is built from 14 residues. CDR3 sequence reads: CASGKTGSTYEQYF. Written as DNA, the CDR3 is TGTGCCAGCGGAAAGACAGGTTCCACCTACGAGCAGTACTTC.

In regard to this clonotype: This may come from a read error, since a much larger clone is one base off. The gene calls are TRBV6-1 and TRBJ2-4, with D tentatively TRBD1 (6 bases). The CDR3 consists of 13 residues. Germline V lookup: CDR1 MNHNS, CDR2 SASEGT. CDR3 sequence reads: CANSGTGLDIQYF. The CDR3 coding sequence is TGTGCCAACAGTGGTACAGGGTTGGACATTCAGTACTTC.

This clonotype was recorded a few times. A much larger clonotype is one base distant, so this may be a read error. The CDR3 region is CANSRVVAGGAYEQYF. CDR3 DNA: TGTGCCAACAGCCGGGTGGTAGCCGGTGGGGCCTACGAGCAGTACTTC. V is TRBV4-2 and J is TRBJ2-7; the D is unclear. The CDR3 spans 16 residues. Germline V CDR1 and CDR2: LGHNA, YNFKEQ.

Many counts were recorded for this clonotype. Here the CDR3 reads CASSVDSSSYNEQFF. As DNA, the CDR3 is TGTGCCAGCAGTGTCGACAGTAGCTCCTACAATGAGCAGTTCTTC. The rearrangement links TRBV6-1 to TRBJ2-1, with D possibly TRBD1 on 5 matching bases. V was trimmed by 4 bases and J by 0 bases, leaving 10 bases between them. Germline lookup yields CDR1 MNHNS and CDR2 SASEGT. This CDR3 contains 15 residues.

V gene TRBV5-6 combines with J gene TRBJ2-2; 11 nucleotides line up with TRBD2. V shed 3 bases and J 4 bases; nucleotides not matched to a gene: 5. Germline-derived CDR1 and CDR2 are SGHDT and YYEEEE. There are 16 residues in the CDR3. CDR3 amino acids: CASSSSSGRSTGELFF. CDR3 nucleotides: TGTGCCAGCAGCTCGTCTAGCGGGAGGTCCACCGGGGAGCTGTTTTTT.

The V call is TRBV6-2 or TRBV6-3, the J call TRBJ2-5; no reliable D call. Germline values: CDR1 MNHEY, CDR2 SVGEGT. This CDR3 region has 14 residues. V gave up 1 base and J gave up 2 bases, with 8 bases separating them. CDR3 coding DNA: TGTGCCAGCAGTTACTTCGACAAACAAGAGACCCAGTACTTC. This encodes CASSYFDKQETQYF.

The chain recombines TRBV13 with TRBJ2-7; D is unresolved. This CDR3 is built from 14 residues. Germline V CDR1 and CDR2: PRHDT, FYEKMQ (reference sequence). Trimming took 9 bases from V and 6 from J, leaving 21 bases between them. CDR3 sequence reads: CASNSYTYSGEQYF. The CDR3 bases are TGTGCCAGTAACTCCTATACTTATTCGGGCGAGCAGTACTTC.

The chain employs TRBV30 and TRBJ1-5; possible D gene TRBD1, 6 bases. Germline loops: CDR1 GTSNPN, CDR2 SVGIG (reference sequence). Trimming stripped 0 bases from V and 0 bases from J, with 12 bases between. This CDR3 comprises 16 residues. Here the CDR3 reads CAWSVAGTLSNQPQHF. In nucleotides, the CDR3 is TGTGCCTGGAGTGTTGCCGGGACACTTAGCAATCAGCCCCAGCATTTT.

With regard to this clonotype: A read error may account for a junction end that differs from germline. The genes are TRBV11-1 and TRBJ2-1; 11 bases are a match to TRBD2. The CDR3 totals 15 residues. The germline V gene encodes CDR1 SGHAT and CDR2 FQDESV (reference sequence). CDR3 region: CASSLSGTSGNDQFF. CDR3 coding DNA: TGTGCAAGCAGCCTATCCGGGACTAGCGGCAATGATCAGTTCTTC. The whole variable domain, remainder taken from reference TRBV11-1 and TRBJ2-1, is EAEVAQSPRYKITEKSQAVAFWCDPISGHATLYWYRQILGQGPELLVQFQDESVVDDSQLPKDRFSAERLKGVDSTLKIQPAELGDSAMYLCASSLSGTSGNDQFFGPGTRLTVL.

This clonotype was detected only once. The junction shows a germline mismatch at one end, possibly a read error. This chain uses TRBV10-3 with TRBJ2-7, with D unclear. This CDR3 has 13 amino acids. CDR1 ENHRY and CDR2 SYGVKD come from the germline V gene. The DNA for the CDR3 is TGTGTCATCAGTGTTGGTGGGGCCTACGAGCAGTACTTC. Translated, it gives CVISVGGAYEQYF.

Notes on this clonotype: Mismatch with germline at one junction end may stem from a read error. The V and J genes are TRBV11-2 and TRBJ2-7; D may be TRBD1 (6 bases). This CDR3 has 14 residues. Germline values: CDR1 SGHAT, CDR2 FQNNGV. CDR3 nucleotide sequence: TGTGGCAGCAGCATAGAGCCAGGGGTGTACGAGCAGTACTTC. Its translation: CGSSIEPGVYEQYF.

Turning to this clonotype: A read error may explain this, as a much larger clone is one base away. The CDR3 DNA reads TGTGCCAGAAGTTCATTCGAGACCCAGTACTTC. It yields the protein CARSSFETQYF. V and J are TRBV12-3 or TRBV12-4 and TRBJ2-5; D is unclear. The CDR3 is made up of 11 amino acids.

This clonotype was observed a handful of times. The rearrangement uses TRBV10-3 and TRBJ1-2; a weak D match, TRBD1 (5 bases). Per the germline V gene, CDR1 is ENHRY and CDR2 is SYGVKD. This CDR3 spans 14 amino acids. V shed 6 bases and J shed 4 bases, with 15 bases lying between them. The CDR3 loop reads CAIRAGLVGYGYTF. The CDR3 nucleotides are TGTGCCATCAGGGCAGGGTTGGTGGGCTATGGCTACACCTTC.

This clonotype was found once. One junction end disagrees with the germline gene, perhaps due to a read error. This chain joins TRBV6-1 and TRBJ1-2; D remains ambiguous. CDR1 MNHNS and CDR2 SASEGT come from the germline V gene. The CDR3 is 13 residues long. CDR3 nucleotide sequence: TGTGCCAGGAGTGAATACATTAACTATGGCTACACCTTC. Translated: CARSEYINYGYTF.